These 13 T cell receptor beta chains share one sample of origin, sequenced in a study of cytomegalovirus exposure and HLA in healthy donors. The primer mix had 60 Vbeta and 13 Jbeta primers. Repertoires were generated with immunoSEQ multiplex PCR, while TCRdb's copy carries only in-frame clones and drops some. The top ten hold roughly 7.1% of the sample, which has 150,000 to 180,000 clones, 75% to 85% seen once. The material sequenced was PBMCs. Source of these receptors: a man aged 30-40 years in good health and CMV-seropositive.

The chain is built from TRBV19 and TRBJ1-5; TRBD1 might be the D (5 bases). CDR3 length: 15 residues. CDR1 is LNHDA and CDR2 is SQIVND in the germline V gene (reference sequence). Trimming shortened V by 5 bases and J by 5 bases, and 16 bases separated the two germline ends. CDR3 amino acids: CASSVGSGADQPQHF. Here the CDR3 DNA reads TGTGCCAGTAGTGTCGGTTCTGGGGCAGATCAGCCCCAGCATTTT.

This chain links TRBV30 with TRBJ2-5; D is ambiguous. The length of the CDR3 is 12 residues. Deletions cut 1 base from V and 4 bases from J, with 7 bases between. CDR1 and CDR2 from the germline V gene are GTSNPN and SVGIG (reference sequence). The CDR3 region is CAWSAYTETQYF. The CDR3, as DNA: TGTGCCTGGAGTGCTTACACAGAGACCCAGTACTTC.

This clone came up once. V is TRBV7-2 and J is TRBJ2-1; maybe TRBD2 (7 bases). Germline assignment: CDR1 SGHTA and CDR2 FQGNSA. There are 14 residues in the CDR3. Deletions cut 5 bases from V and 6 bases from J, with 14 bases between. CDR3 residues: CASSPGGGRNEQFF. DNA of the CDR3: TGTGCCAGCAGCCCTGGGGGGGGCCGCAATGAGCAGTTCTTC.

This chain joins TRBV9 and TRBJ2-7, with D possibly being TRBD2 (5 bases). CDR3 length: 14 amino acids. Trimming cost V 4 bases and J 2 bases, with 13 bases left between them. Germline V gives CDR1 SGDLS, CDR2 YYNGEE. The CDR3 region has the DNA TGTGCCAGCAGCACACACCCGGGGACCTACGAGCAGTACTTC. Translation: CASSTHPGTYEQYF. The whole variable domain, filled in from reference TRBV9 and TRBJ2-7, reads DSGVTQTPKHLITATGQRVTLRCSPRSGDLSVYWYQQSLDQGLQFLIQYYNGEERAKGNILERFSAQQFPDLHSELNLSSLELGDSALYFCASSTHPGTYEQYFGPGTRLTVT.

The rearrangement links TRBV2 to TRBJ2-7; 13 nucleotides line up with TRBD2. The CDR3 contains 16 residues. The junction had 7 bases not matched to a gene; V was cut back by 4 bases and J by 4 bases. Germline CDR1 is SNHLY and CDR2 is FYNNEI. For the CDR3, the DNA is TGTGCCAGCAGTGGGGGATTGACTAGCGGGAGGTACGAGCAGTACTTC. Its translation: CASSGGLTSGRYEQYF.

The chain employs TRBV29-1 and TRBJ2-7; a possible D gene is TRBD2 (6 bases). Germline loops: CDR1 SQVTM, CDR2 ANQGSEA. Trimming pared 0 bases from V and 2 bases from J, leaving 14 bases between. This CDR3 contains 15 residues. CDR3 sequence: CSVEDLGGETYEQYF. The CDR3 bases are TGCAGCGTTGAAGATCTGGGGGGTGAAACCTACGAGCAGTACTTC.

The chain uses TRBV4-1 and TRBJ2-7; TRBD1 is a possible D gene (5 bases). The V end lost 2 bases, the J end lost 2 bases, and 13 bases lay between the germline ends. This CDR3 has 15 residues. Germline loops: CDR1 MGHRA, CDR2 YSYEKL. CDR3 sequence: CASSQPGQGTYEQYF. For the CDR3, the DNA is TGCGCCAGCAGCCAACCCGGCCAGGGAACCTACGAGCAGTACTTC.

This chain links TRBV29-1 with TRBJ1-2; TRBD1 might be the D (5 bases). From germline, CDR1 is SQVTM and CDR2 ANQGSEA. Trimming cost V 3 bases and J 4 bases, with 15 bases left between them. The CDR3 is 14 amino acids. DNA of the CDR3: TGCAGCGTTGACAGACCTGGCGGGGGCTATGGCTACACCTTC. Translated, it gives CSVDRPGGGYGYTF.

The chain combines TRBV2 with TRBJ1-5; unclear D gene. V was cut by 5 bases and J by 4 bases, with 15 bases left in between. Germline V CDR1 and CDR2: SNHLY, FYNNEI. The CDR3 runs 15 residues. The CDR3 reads CASSLEGGQNQPQHF. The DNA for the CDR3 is TGTGCCAGCAGTTTAGAGGGAGGTCAGAATCAGCCCCAGCATTTT.

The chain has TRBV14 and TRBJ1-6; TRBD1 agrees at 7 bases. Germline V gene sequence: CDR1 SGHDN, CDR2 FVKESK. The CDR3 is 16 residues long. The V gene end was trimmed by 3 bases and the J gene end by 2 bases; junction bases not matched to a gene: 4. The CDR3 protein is CASSHPQGAYNSPLHF. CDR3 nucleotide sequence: TGTGCCAGCAGCCACCCCCAGGGGGCCTATAATTCACCCCTCCACTTT.

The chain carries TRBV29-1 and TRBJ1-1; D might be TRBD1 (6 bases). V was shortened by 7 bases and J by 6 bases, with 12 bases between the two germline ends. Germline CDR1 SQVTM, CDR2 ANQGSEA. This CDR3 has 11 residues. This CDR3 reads CSGRGGPEAFF. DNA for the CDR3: TGCAGCGGACGGGGGGGCCCTGAAGCTTTCTTT.

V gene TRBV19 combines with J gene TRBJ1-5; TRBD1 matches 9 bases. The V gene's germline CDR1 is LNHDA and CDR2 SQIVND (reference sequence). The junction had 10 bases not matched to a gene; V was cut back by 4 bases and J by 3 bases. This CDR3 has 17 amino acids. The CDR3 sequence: CASSTLRDREYNQPQHF. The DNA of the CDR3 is TGTGCCAGTAGTACCCTCCGGGACAGGGAATACAATCAGCCCCAGCATTTT.

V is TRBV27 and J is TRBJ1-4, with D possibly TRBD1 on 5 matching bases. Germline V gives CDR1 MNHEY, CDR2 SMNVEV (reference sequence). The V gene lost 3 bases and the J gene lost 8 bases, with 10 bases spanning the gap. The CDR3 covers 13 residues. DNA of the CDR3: TGTGCCAGCAGTTTTGCCAGGGTAGAAAAACTGTTTTTT. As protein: CASSFARVEKLFF.